A single sample is the source of the 10 T cell receptor beta chains below, sequenced in a study of T cell responses to AZD1222 COVID-19 vaccine. TCRdb keeps only in-frame clones here, not all; method: immunoSEQ multiplex PCR. This sample yields 150,000 to 200,000 clones, of which 90% are seen a single time; roughly 1.6% belongs to the top ten. The source material was peripheral blood, sampled on day 0 of AZD1222 vaccination. The receptors derive from an adult in good health.

The rearrangement links TRBV19 to TRBJ1-1; 11 bases map to TRBD1. J lost 5 bases, V lost 4 bases, and 3 bases had no gene match. This CDR3 spans 14 amino acids. The germline V gene encodes CDR1 LNHDA and CDR2 SQIVND (reference sequence). The CDR3 coding sequence is TGTGCCAGTAGTAGGGGGACAGGGGGAACTGAAGCTTTCTTT. The encoded protein is CASSRGTGGTEAFF.

The chain uses TRBV5-1 and TRBJ2-2; D is ambiguous. Trimming removed 3 bases at V and 6 bases at J, with 18 bases between. Germline assignment: CDR1 SGHRS and CDR2 YFSETQ. CDR3 length: 16 amino acids. CDR3: CASSSRLMGQAGELFF. The CDR3 DNA reads as TGCGCCAGCAGCTCCCGCCTGATGGGTCAGGCCGGGGAGCTGTTTTTT.

The chain has TRBV10-3 and TRBJ1-2, with 7 nucleotides matching TRBD1. The CDR3 is made up of 15 amino acids. With 6 bases clipped from V and 0 bases from J, the junction kept 7 bases outside the gene matches. Germline V gene sequence: CDR1 ENHRY, CDR2 SYGVKD. The CDR3 loop reads CAISFGQETNYGYTF. CDR3 DNA: TGTGCCATCAGCTTTGGACAGGAGACTAACTATGGCTACACCTTC.

Note on this clone: Other DNA variants within this sample encode the same CDR3. V is TRBV7-3 and J is TRBJ2-3; 9 bases fit TRBD1. Germline CDR1 and CDR2: SGHTA and FQGTGA. Trimming cost V 4 bases and J 1 base; bases outside gene matches: 3. This CDR3 comprises 15 residues. In DNA, the CDR3 is TGTGCCAGCAGCTCGACAGGGGGTGGCACAGATACGCAGTATTTT. Its protein is CASSSTGGGTDTQYF.

The genes are TRBV29-1 and TRBJ2-5, with D uncertain. CDR3 size: 13 residues. Germline V CDR1 and CDR2: SQVTM, ANQGSEA. The ends were cut back, 4 bases at V and 0 bases at J, with 9 bases in the middle. The CDR3 DNA reads as TGCAGCGTTGCTCTAAGGTACCAAGAGACCCAGTACTTC. It is translated as CSVALRYQETQYF. Using reference TRBV29-1 and TRBJ2-5 for the parts outside the CDR3, the full variable domain is SAVISQKPSRDICQRGTSLTIQCQVDSQVTMMFWYRQQPGQSLTLIATANQGSEATYESGFVIDKFPISRPNLTFSTLTVSNMSPEDSSIYLCSVALRYQETQYFGPGTRLLVL.

This chain uses TRBV28 with TRBJ1-5; TRBD1 agrees at 9 bases. J was trimmed by 5 bases and V by 5 bases; bases with no gene match: 7. The CDR3 loop spans 15 amino acids. Per germline, CDR1 MDHEN and CDR2 SYDVKM. CDR3 in DNA: TGTGCCAGCAGTACTGGGACAGGGCAATATCAGCCCCAGCATTTT. It translates to CASSTGTGQYQPQHF.

V usage is TRBV7-3 and J usage is TRBJ1-1; D is perhaps TRBD1 (6 bases). The CDR3 loop spans 13 amino acids. Looked up from germline, CDR1 is SGHTA and CDR2 is FQGTGA. V was cut by 5 bases and J by 2 bases, with 9 bases left in between. CDR3 sequence: CASSQQGNTEAFF. The CDR3 coding sequence is TGTGCCAGCAGCCAACAGGGTAACACTGAAGCTTTCTTT.

The V call is TRBV7-9, the J call TRBJ2-1; TRBD1 matches at 8 bases. Germline CDR1 and CDR2: SEHNR and FQNEAQ (reference sequence). J lost 2 bases, V lost 6 bases, and 6 bases had no gene match. The CDR3 is 15 residues long. The DNA for the CDR3 is TGTGCCAGCAGTACAGGGGGAGTTCCCTACAATGAGCAGTTCTTC. It yields the protein CASSTGGVPYNEQFF.

The chain employs TRBV2 and TRBJ1-1; maybe TRBD1 (6 bases). Trimming shortened V by 6 bases and J by 0 bases, and 8 bases separated the two germline ends. CDR1 is SNHLY, CDR2 FYNNEI, per germline. This CDR3 region has 13 residues. Here the CDR3 DNA reads TGTGCCAGCAGCGGACAGATGAACACTGAAGCTTTCTTT. It is translated as CASSGQMNTEAFF.

The genes are TRBV18 and TRBJ1-1, with D hard to call. Germline values: CDR1 KGHSH, CDR2 LQKENI. Trimming left V 2 bases short and J 1 base short, with 8 bases between. There are 14 residues in the CDR3. The CDR3 DNA sequence: TGTGCCAGCTCACCAATGGATAAGAACACTGAAGCTTTCTTT. The encoded protein is CASSPMDKNTEAFF.